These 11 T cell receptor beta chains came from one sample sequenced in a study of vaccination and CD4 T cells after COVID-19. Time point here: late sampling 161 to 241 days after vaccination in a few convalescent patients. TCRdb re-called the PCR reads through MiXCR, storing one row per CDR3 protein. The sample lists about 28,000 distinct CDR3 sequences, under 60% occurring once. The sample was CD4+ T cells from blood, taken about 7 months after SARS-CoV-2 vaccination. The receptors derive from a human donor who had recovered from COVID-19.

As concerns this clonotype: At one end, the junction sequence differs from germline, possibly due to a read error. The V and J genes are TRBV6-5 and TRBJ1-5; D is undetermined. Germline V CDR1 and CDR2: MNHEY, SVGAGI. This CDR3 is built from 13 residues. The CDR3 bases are TGTGCCAGCAGTTACTCAAAGGATCAGCCTCAGCATTTT. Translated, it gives CASSYSKDQPQHF.

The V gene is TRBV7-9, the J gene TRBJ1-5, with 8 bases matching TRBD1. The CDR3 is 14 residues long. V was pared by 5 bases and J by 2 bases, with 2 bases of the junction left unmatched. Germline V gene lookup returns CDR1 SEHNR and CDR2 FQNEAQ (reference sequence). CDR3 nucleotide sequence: TGTGCCAGCAGCAGGACAGGGCGCAATCAGCCCCAGCATTTT. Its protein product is CASSRTGRNQPQHF.

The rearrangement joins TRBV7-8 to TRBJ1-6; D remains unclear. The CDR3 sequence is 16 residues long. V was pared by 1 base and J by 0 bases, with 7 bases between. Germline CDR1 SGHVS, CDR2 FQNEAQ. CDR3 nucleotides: TGTGCCAGCAGCTTAGACTCTAGCTCCTATAATTCACCCCTCCACTTT. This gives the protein CASSLDSSSYNSPLHF.

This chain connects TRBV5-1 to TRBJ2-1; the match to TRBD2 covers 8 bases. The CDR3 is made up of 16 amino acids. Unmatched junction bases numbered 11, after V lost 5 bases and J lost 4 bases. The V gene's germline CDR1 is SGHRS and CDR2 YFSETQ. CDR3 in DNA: TGCGCCAGCAGTGGGAGCGGGAGTCCTACGTACAATGAGCAGTTCTTC. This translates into CASSGSGSPTYNEQFF.

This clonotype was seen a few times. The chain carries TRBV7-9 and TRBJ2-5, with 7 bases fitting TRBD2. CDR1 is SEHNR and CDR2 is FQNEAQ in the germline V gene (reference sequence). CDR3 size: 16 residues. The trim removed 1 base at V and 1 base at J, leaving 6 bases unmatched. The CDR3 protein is CASSLVTSSGQETQYF. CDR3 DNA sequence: TGTGCCAGCAGCTTAGTAACCTCTAGCGGCCAAGAGACCCAGTACTTC.

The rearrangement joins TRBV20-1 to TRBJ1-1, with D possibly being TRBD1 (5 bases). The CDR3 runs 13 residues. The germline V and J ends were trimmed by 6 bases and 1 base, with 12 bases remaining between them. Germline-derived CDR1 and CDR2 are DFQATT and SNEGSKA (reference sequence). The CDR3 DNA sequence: TGCAGTGCCCCGGGGCCCCAGAACACTGAAGCTTTCTTT. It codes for CSAPGPQNTEAFF.

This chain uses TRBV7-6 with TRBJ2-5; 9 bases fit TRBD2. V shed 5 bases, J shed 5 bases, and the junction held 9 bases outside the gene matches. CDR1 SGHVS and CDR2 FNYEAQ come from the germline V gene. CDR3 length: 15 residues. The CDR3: CASSPHQTSGETQYF. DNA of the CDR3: TGTGCCAGCAGCCCGCATCAGACTAGCGGTGAGACCCAGTACTTC.

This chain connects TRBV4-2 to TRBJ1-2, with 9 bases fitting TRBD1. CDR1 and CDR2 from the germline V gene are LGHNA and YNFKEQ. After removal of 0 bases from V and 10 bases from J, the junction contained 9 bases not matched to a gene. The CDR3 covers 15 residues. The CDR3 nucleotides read TGTGCCAGCAGCCAAGATAGGGGGACAGGGTGGCACTACACCTTC. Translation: CASSQDRGTGWHYTF.

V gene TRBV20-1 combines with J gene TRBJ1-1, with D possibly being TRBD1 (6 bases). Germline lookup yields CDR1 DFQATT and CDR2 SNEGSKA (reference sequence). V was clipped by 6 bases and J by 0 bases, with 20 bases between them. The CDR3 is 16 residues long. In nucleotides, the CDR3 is TGCAGTGCCCCCAGGCGTACAGGGATGTTGAACACTGAAGCTTTCTTT. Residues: CSAPRRTGMLNTEAFF.

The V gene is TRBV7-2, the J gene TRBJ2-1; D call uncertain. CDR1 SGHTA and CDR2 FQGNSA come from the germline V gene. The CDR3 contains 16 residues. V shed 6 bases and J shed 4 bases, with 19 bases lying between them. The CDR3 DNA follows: TGTGCCAGCAGACAAATGTATAGCTCTGTATACAATGAGCAGTTCTTC. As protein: CASRQMYSSVYNEQFF.

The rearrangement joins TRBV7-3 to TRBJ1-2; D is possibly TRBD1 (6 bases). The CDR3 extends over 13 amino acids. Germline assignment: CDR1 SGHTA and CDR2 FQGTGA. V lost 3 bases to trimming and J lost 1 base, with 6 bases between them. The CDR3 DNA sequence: TGTGCCAGCAGCTTGGACAGTAACTATGGCTACACCTTC. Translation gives CASSLDSNYGYTF.